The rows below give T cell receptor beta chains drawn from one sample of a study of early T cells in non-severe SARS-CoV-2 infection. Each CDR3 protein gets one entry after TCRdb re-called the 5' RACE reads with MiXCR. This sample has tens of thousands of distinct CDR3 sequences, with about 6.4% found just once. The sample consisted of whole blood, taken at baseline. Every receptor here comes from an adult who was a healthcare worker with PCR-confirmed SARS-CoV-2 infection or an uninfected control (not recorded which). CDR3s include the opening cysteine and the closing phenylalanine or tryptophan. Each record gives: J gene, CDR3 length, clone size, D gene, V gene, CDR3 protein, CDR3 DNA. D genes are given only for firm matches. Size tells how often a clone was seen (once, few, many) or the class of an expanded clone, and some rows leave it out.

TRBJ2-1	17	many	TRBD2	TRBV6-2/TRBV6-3	CASRSSGGTLSYNEQFF	TGTGCCAGCAGGAGTAGCGGGGGGACCTTATCCTACAATGAGCAGTTCTTC
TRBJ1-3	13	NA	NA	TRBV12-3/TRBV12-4	CASSLRPGNTIYF	TGTGCCAGCAGTTTACGTCCTGGAAACACCATATATTTT
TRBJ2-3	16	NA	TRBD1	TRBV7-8	CASSLVVTGTADTQYF	TGTGCCAGCAGCTTAGTGGTGACAGGGACAGCAGATACGCAGTATTTT
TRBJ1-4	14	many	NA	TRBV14	CASSHEGLGEKLFF	TGTGCCAGCAGCCATGAGGGGTTAGGTGAAAAACTGTTTTTT
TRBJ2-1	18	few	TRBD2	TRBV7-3	CASSLHPSGGAMRYEQFF	TGTGCCAGCAGCTTACACCCTAGCGGGGGGGCTATGAGGTATGAGCAGTTCTTC
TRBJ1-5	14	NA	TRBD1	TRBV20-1	CSAIGRGPNQPQHF	TGCAGTGCTATAGGGAGGGGGCCAAATCAGCCCCAGCATTTT
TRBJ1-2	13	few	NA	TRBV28	CASTPGGARGYTF	TGTGCCAGCACCCCCGGGGGTGCCCGTGGCTACACCTTC
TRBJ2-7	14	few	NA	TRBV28	CASSQTGSSYEQYF	TGTGCCAGCAGCCAAACAGGGAGCTCCTACGAGCAGTACTTC
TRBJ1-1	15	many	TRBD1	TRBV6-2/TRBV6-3	CASSYLPDRELEAFF	TGTGCCAGCAGTTACCTCCCGGACAGGGAACTTGAAGCTTTCTTT
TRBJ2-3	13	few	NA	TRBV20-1	CSARRTSRDTQYF	TGCAGTGCCAGACGTACTAGCAGAGATACGCAGTATTTT
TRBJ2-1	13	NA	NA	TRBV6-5	CASRRVGDNEQFF	TGTGCCAGCAGAAGGGTAGGCGACAATGAGCAGTTCTTC
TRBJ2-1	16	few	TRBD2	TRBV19	CASSISGLAGYNEQFF	TGTGCCAGTAGTATTTCGGGACTAGCGGGCTACAATGAGCAGTTCTTC
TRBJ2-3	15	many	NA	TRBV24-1	CATSDPRSSTDTQYF	TGTGCCACCAGTGATCCTAGATCATCCACAGATACGCAGTATTTT
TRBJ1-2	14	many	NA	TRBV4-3	CASSQDLKRNGYTF	TGCGCCAGCAGCCAAGATCTGAAGAGGAATGGCTACACCTTC
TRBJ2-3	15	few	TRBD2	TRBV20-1	CSARRTSGSTDTQYF	TGCAGTGCTAGAAGGACTAGCGGGTCGACAGATACGCAGTATTTT
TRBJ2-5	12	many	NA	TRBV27	CASGRVQETQYF	TGTGCCAGCGGGCGGGTTCAAGAGACCCAGTACTTC
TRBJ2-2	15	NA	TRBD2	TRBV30	CACTKRAGVAGELFF	TGTGCCTGTACCAAGAGGGCGGGGGTCGCCGGGGAGCTGTTTTTT
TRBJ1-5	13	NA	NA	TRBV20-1	CSAARQLNQPQHF	TGCAGTGCTGCGCGACAGTTGAATCAGCCCCAGCATTTT
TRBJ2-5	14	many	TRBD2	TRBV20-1	CSAVSIAGQETQYF	TGCAGTGCTGTCAGCATAGCGGGTCAAGAGACCCAGTACTTC
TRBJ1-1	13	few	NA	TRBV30	CAWSVMPRTEAFF	TGTGCCTGGAGTGTAATGCCGCGCACTGAAGCTTTCTTT
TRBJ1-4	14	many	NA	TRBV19	CASTAPGHNEKLFF	TGTGCCAGTACCGCTCCGGGACACAATGAAAAACTGTTTTTT
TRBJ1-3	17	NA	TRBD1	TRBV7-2	CASSFLGQGATGNTIYF	TGTGCCAGCAGCTTCTTGGGACAGGGGGCGACTGGAAACACCATATATTTT
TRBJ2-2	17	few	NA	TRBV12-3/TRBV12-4	CASSPDTLRLNTGELFF	TGTGCCAGCAGTCCGGACACTTTACGACTAAACACCGGGGAGCTGTTTTTT
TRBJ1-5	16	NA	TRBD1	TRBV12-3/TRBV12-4	CASSLMWDRGYQPQHF	TGTGCCAGCAGTTTAATGTGGGACAGGGGGTATCAGCCCCAGCATTTT
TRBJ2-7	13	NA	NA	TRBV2	CATASDSPYEQYF	TGTGCCACCGCCTCGGACAGCCCCTACGAGCAGTACTTC
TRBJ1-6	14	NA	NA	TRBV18	CASSMEGSDSPLHF	TGTGCCAGCTCAATGGAAGGGAGCGATTCACCCCTCCACTTT
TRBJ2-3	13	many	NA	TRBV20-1	CSATGLTTDTQYF	TGCAGTGCTACGGGGCTGACCACAGATACGCAGTATTTT